Sequencing of this T cell receptor beta chain was carried out in a study of T cell responses to AZD1222 COVID-19 vaccine. To note about this clone: Its target is unknown.

Germline trimming cut 4 bases from V and 1 base from J; bases unmatched to any gene: 6. The germline V gene encodes CDR1 SGHTA and CDR2 FQGNSA. The CDR3 contains 15 residues. Sequencing was performed with immunoSEQ multiplex PCR; in TCRdb, only in-frame clones are kept and a portion is missing. This repertoire shows over 100,000 clones, 80% to 85% found once; its top ten account for under 10%. Study-level results: Spike-specific TCR breadth and depth went up after people got two AZD1222 doses. Baseline seropositives among AZD1222 recipients totaled only 5 to 7.

This specimen consisted of peripheral blood, obtained on day 0 of AZD1222 vaccination. The receptor was isolated from an adult in good health. The J gene is TRBJ2-7, the V gene TRBV7-2; TRBD2 agrees at 8 bases. The CDR3 DNA reads TGTGCCAGCAGCTCCCTTCCTAGCGGGTCCTACGAGCAGTACTTC. Protein sequence: CASSSLPSGSYEQYF. The complete variable domain, with remaining parts taken from reference TRBV7-2 and TRBJ2-7, reads GAGVSQSPSNKVTEKGKDVELRCDPISGHTALYWYRQSLGQGLEFLIYFQGNSAPDKSGLPSDRFSAERTGGSVSTLTIQRTQQEDSAVYLCASSSLPSGSYEQYFGPGTRLTVT.